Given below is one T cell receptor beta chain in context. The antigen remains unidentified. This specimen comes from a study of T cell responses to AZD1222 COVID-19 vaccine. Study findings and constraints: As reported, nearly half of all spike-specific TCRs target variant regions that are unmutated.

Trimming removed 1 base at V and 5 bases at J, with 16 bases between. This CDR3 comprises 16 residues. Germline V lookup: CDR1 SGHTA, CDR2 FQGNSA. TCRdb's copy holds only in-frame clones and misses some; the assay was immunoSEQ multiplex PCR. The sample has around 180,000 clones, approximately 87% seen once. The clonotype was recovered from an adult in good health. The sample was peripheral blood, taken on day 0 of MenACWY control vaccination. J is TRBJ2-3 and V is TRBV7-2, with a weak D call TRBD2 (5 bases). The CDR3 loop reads CASSLETGTPRDTQYF. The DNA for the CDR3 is TGTGCCAGCAGCTTAGAAACGGGAACGCCTAGAGATACGCAGTATTTT.